One and the same sample provided the 22 T cell receptor beta chains below, sequenced in a study of early T cells in non-severe SARS-CoV-2 infection. TCRdb passed the 5' RACE reads through MiXCR, listing each CDR3 protein once. The top ten clones hold about 7.5% of a sample with around 27,000 distinct CDR3 sequences, 3% to 5% of them seen once. What was sequenced was whole blood. The origin of the receptors is an adult who was a healthcare worker with PCR-confirmed SARS-CoV-2 infection or an uninfected control (not recorded which).

This clonotype appeared many times. This chain links TRBV5-1 with TRBJ2-4; tentative D call: TRBD1 (6 bases). Trimming took 0 bases from V and 6 from J, leaving 13 bases between them. This CDR3 is 15 amino acids long. The germline gives CDR1 SGHRS, CDR2 YFSETQ. The CDR3 sequence: CASSLGWDTLNIQYF. Written as DNA, the CDR3 is TGCGCCAGCAGCTTGGGCTGGGACACTTTAAACATTCAGTACTTC.

This clonotype was detected many times. The V gene is TRBV3-1, the J gene TRBJ2-5; a weak D match, TRBD1 (6 bases). Germline V CDR1 and CDR2: LGHDT, YNNKEL (reference sequence). Trimming cost V 3 bases and J 2 bases, with 10 bases left between them. This CDR3 has 14 amino acids. The CDR3, as DNA: TGTGCCAGCAGCCAGACAGGTCCTCAAGAGACCCAGTACTTC. Residues: CASSQTGPQETQYF.

This clonotype was seen a few times. The rearrangement joins TRBV5-5 to TRBJ2-7; D call uncertain. V gave up 7 bases and J gave up 4 bases, with 27 bases separating them. The germline gives CDR1 SGHKS, CDR2 YYEKEE (reference sequence). This CDR3 spans 17 amino acids. CDR3 DNA: TGTGCCAGCGTATCCGGCGATTTAGAATTTCCCTCGTACGAGCAGTACTTC. It translates to CASVSGDLEFPSYEQYF. Filled out from reference TRBV5-5 and TRBJ2-7, the complete variable domain reads DAGVTQSPTHLIKTRGQQVTLRCSPISGHKSVSWYQQVLGQGPQFIFQYYEKEERGRGNFPDRFSARQFPNYSSELNVNALLLGDSALYLCASVSGDLEFPSYEQYFGPGTRLTVT.

This clonotype was seen ten or more times. This chain uses TRBV20-1 with TRBJ2-5, with 7 positions matching TRBD1. The CDR3 length is 14 residues. The V gene's germline CDR1 is DFQATT and CDR2 SNEGSKA (reference sequence). Unmatched junction bases numbered 11, after V lost 5 bases and J lost 5 bases. CDR3 sequence: CSASTGPLTETQYF. The CDR3 nucleotides are TGCAGTGCTTCGACAGGGCCTCTCACGGAGACCCAGTACTTC.

This clonotype showed up many times. The V and J genes are TRBV6-2 or TRBV6-3 and TRBJ2-3; perhaps D is TRBD1 or TRBD2 (5 bases each). The CDR3 covers 14 residues. Germline-derived CDR1 and CDR2 are MNHEY and SVGEGT. The germline V and J ends were trimmed by 2 bases and 2 bases, with 8 bases remaining between them. CDR3 loop: CASSYGTATDTQYF. DNA for the CDR3: TGTGCCAGCAGTTACGGGACCGCCACAGATACGCAGTATTTT.

This clonotype was observed many times. The chain has TRBV12-5 and TRBJ2-2; 7 bases agree with TRBD2. Germline CDR1 and CDR2: LGHNT and FRNRAP. The CDR3 is 15 amino acids. Losses at the gene ends were 4 bases for V and 6 bases for J; bases not matched to a gene: 8. CDR3: CASGSLVGLAGELFF. DNA of the CDR3: TGTGCTAGTGGTTCTCTCGTTGGACTAGCCGGGGAGCTGTTTTTT.

This clonotype was detected ten times or more. The V gene is TRBV4-1, the J gene TRBJ1-3; no clear D gene. Germline V CDR1 and CDR2: MGHRA, YSYEKL. The germline V and J ends were trimmed by 0 bases and 7 bases, with 22 bases remaining between them. This CDR3 has 18 amino acids. The CDR3 protein is CASSQEGLALPLLNTIYF. CDR3 bases: TGCGCCAGCAGCCAAGAAGGCTTAGCACTCCCCCTTCTGAACACCATATATTTT.

This clonotype has ten or more counts. V is TRBV13 and J is TRBJ2-3; a possible D gene is TRBD1 (5 bases). The CDR3 totals 14 residues. The V end was cut by 6 bases, the J end by 7 bases, with 17 bases between. Germline CDR1 PRHDT, CDR2 FYEKMQ (reference sequence). The DNA for the CDR3 is TGTGCCAGCAGTCCCTTCCTCAGGGTAAATACGCAGTATTTT. This codes for CASSPFLRVNTQYF.

The chain couples TRBV7-2 to TRBJ2-3; 7 bases map to TRBD2. With 0 bases clipped from V and 6 bases from J, the junction kept 6 bases outside the gene matches. Germline V gene data show CDR1 as SGHTA and CDR2 as FQGNSA. The CDR3 contains 15 residues. The CDR3 nucleotides are TGTGCCAGCAGCTTAGCGACGGCGGGAGTGGATACGCAGTATTTT. Translation: CASSLATAGVDTQYF.

This clonotype was recorded at least ten times. The genes are TRBV6-2 or TRBV6-3 and TRBJ2-2, with 7 bases aligning to TRBD2. Unmatched junction bases numbered 14, after V lost 7 bases and J lost 6 bases. The CDR3 is 16 amino acids. Germline CDR1 MNHEY, CDR2 SVGEGT. In nucleotides, the CDR3 is TGTGCCAGCACCGAACGACTAGCTGGGGTCCCCGGGGAGCTGTTTTTT. It specifies CASTERLAGVPGELFF.

The gene calls are TRBV29-1 and TRBJ2-2, with D perhaps matching TRBD2 (5 bases). Germline CDR1 reads SQVTM; CDR2 reads ANQGSEA. CDR3 length equals 12 residues. V was pared by 7 bases and J by 1 base, with 7 bases between. DNA for the CDR3: TGCAGCGCTGAGGGGAACACCGGGGAGCTGTTTTTT. This gives the protein CSAEGNTGELFF.

This clonotype was counted at least ten times. The genes are TRBV24-1 and TRBJ2-1; TRBD2 matches at 14 bases. The V gene's germline CDR1 is KGHDR and CDR2 SFDVKD. This CDR3 spans 18 amino acids. The ends lost 3 bases at V and 0 bases at J; junction bases unmatched: 3. The CDR3 here is CATSDPGTSGSSYNEQFF. As DNA, the CDR3 is TGTGCCACCAGTGATCCCGGGACTAGCGGGAGCTCCTACAATGAGCAGTTCTTC.

At least ten counts were recorded for this clonotype. The chain employs TRBV20-1 and TRBJ2-3, with D possibly TRBD1 on 6 matching bases. CDR1 and CDR2 from the germline V gene are DFQATT and SNEGSKA (reference sequence). V was shortened by 5 bases and J by 4 bases, with 7 bases between the two germline ends. The CDR3 has 11 residues. In DNA form, the CDR3 reads TGCAGTGCTCCAGGGGCAGATACGCAGTATTTT. Its protein is CSAPGADTQYF.

This clonotype appeared many times. The J gene is TRBJ1-5, the V gene TRBV6-2 or TRBV6-3, with 7 bases lining up with TRBD1. The CDR3 contains 15 residues. Per the germline V gene, CDR1 is MNHEY and CDR2 is SVGEGT. J gave up 3 bases and V 5 bases, and 7 bases lay outside the gene matches. CDR3 DNA: TGTGCCAGCAGTCGATTGACAGGGCCCAATCAGCCCCAGCATTTT. It codes for CASSRLTGPNQPQHF.

This clonotype was seen ten or more times. This chain connects TRBV10-2 to TRBJ2-5; 7 positions agree with TRBD2. V gave up 7 bases and J gave up 4 bases; unmatched junction bases: 0. The germline V gene has CDR1 WSHSY and CDR2 SAAADI. This CDR3 comprises 11 residues. Here the CDR3 DNA reads TGCGCCAGCACTAGCGGAGAGACCCAGTACTTC. Translating gives CASTSGETQYF.

This clonotype was counted ten times or more. The J gene is TRBJ2-1, the V gene TRBV10-3, with D tentatively TRBD1 (6 bases). The CDR3 has 14 amino acids. V dropped 8 bases and J dropped 2 bases, with 13 bases sitting between them. The V gene's germline CDR1 is ENHRY and CDR2 SYGVKD. In nucleotides, the CDR3 is TGTGCCATCTGGGCAGGGGATGCCTACAATGAGCAGTTCTTC. As protein: CAIWAGDAYNEQFF.

Ten or more counts support this clonotype. This chain connects TRBV24-1 to TRBJ2-7; D is unresolved. The V and J ends lost 2 bases and 2 bases respectively, with 6 bases between them. The CDR3 totals 13 residues. CDR1 and CDR2 from the germline V gene are KGHDR and SFDVKD. This chain's CDR3 is CATSDSWPYEQYF. The DNA of the CDR3 is TGTGCCACCAGTGATTCTTGGCCCTACGAGCAGTACTTC.

The table lists this clonotype with a few counts. The gene calls are TRBV19 and TRBJ1-5; the D is unclear. This CDR3 is 13 amino acids long. CDR1 LNHDA and CDR2 SQIVND come from the germline V gene (reference sequence). Trimming pared 3 bases from V and 2 bases from J, leaving 5 bases between. In DNA form, the CDR3 reads TGTGCCAGTAGTATGGTTGGCAATCAGCCCCAGCATTTT. It codes for CASSMVGNQPQHF.

This sequence joins TRBV20-1 and TRBJ2-3, with 8 bases identical to TRBD2. The CDR3 has 14 amino acids. Germline V gene sequence: CDR1 DFQATT, CDR2 SNEGSKA (reference sequence). V was clipped by 5 bases and J by 8 bases; unmatched bases: 12. The CDR3 sequence: CSAPPRGGVATQYF. CDR3 nucleotide sequence: TGCAGTGCTCCCCCCCGGGGGGGGGTTGCTACGCAGTATTTT.

This clonotype was observed at least ten times. The V call is TRBV12-3 or TRBV12-4, the J call TRBJ1-4; TRBD1 aligns across 11 bases. The CDR3 has 19 residues. With V trimmed by 1 base and J by 0 bases, 7 bases remained unmatched. The CDR3 region is CASSLGSGQGAATNEKLFF. The CDR3 region has the DNA TGTGCCAGCAGTTTAGGTTCAGGACAGGGGGCCGCAACTAATGAAAAACTGTTTTTT.

Of note for this clonotype: This may arise from a read error, as a much more abundant clone is one base away. The rearrangement links TRBV12-3 or TRBV12-4 to TRBJ2-3; 12 nucleotides agree with TRBD2. V shed 8 bases and J 3 bases; nucleotides not matched to a gene: 12. The CDR3 length is 17 residues. The CDR3 nucleotides read TGTGCCAGCCAGTCAACTAGCGGGAGGAGGAAGACAGATACGCAGTATTTT. Encoded protein: CASQSTSGRRKTDTQYF.

This chain links TRBV18 with TRBJ2-3; D possibly corresponds to TRBD2 (5 bases). The V end was cut by 3 bases, the J end by 3 bases, with 7 bases between. Germline V CDR1 and CDR2: KGHSH, LQKENI. The CDR3 is made up of 13 amino acids. The CDR3 DNA follows: TGTGCCAGCTCACCGGGAGTTACAGATACGCAGTATTTT. The encoded protein is CASSPGVTDTQYF.